This TCR beta chain was observed in a study of shared clonotypes between healthy human individuals. CD45RO negativity and positive selection for CCR7 defined naive CD8 cells, a population that excluded terminally differentiated effector memory CD45RA+ cells. Whole-study results and caveats: Donor clonotype sharing was expected to depend on sequencing depth.

Sequenced by immunoSEQ multiplex PCR; TCRdb stores in-frame clones only, minus some. This sample carries about 800,000 clones, about 97% of them seen once, and the ten largest clones take less than 0.25%. About this clone itself: The antigen is not known.

The length of the CDR3 is 14 residues. The V gene lost 4 bases and the J gene lost 5 bases, with 12 bases spanning the gap. CDR1 SNHLY and CDR2 FYNNEI come from the germline V gene. The sample consisted of naive CD8+ T cells sorted from blood. The source is a man younger than 40 in good health. The rearrangement joins TRBV2 to TRBJ1-5, with D possibly TRBD1 on 5 matching bases. The CDR3 nucleotides are TGTGCCAGCAGTGCCCAGGGTAACCATCAGCCCCAGCATTTT. Its protein is CASSAQGNHQPQHF.